These 26 T cell receptor beta chains originate from one sample sequenced in a study of T cells in localized non-small cell lung cancer. Data came from immunoSEQ multiplex PCR; TCRdb stores just in-frame clones and leaves some out. The profile shows tens of thousands of clones, 88% of them singletons. The sequencing used peripheral blood, collected before any cancer treatment. The receptors derive from a woman aged 35 to 70 with stage I squamous cell lung carcinoma.

The chain has TRBV4-2 and TRBJ1-3; D gene ambiguous. This CDR3 region has 15 residues. Trimming pared 1 base from V and 1 base from J, leaving 8 bases between. CDR1 and CDR2 (germline): LGHNA, YNFKEQ. The CDR3 sequence is CASSQASASGNTIYF. DNA of the CDR3: TGTGCCAGCAGCCAAGCGTCCGCTTCTGGAAACACCATATATTTT.

The V and J genes are TRBV6-5 and TRBJ1-2; D is unclear. Trimming took 0 bases from V and 8 from J, leaving 16 bases between them. Germline V gene sequence: CDR1 MNHEY, CDR2 SVGAGI. This CDR3 has 15 residues. The CDR3 spells CASSYSGRVMGGYTF. For the CDR3, the DNA is TGTGCCAGCAGTTACTCGGGCCGGGTCATGGGAGGCTACACCTTC.

V usage is TRBV18 and J usage is TRBJ1-2; possible D gene TRBD1, 5 bases. The CDR3 length is 15 residues. Germline V gene sequence: CDR1 KGHSH, CDR2 LQKENI. V lost 0 bases and J 0 bases, leaving 8 bases between the germline ends. CDR3 nucleotide sequence: TGTGCCAGCTCACCACCGGGGGGACCTAACTATGGCTACACCTTC. This gives the protein CASSPPGGPNYGYTF.

The chain employs TRBV30 and TRBJ1-1; D possibly corresponds to TRBD1 (6 bases). This CDR3 is built from 15 residues. Deletions cut 0 bases from V and 5 bases from J, with 16 bases between. Germline V gene data show CDR1 as GTSNPN and CDR2 as SVGIG (reference sequence). CDR3 nucleotides: TGTGCCTGGAGTGTCTTGGGGGGGGCGCGGACTGAAGCTTTCTTT. It encodes CAWSVLGGARTEAFF.

The chain is built from TRBV19 and TRBJ1-6; 9 bases match TRBD1. The germline V gene encodes CDR1 LNHDA and CDR2 SQIVND (reference sequence). The CDR3 runs 14 residues. Losses at the gene ends were 4 bases for V and 7 bases for J; bases not matched to a gene: 2. Here the CDR3 reads CASSTGTGNSPLHF. CDR3 bases: TGTGCCAGTAGTACAGGGACAGGGAATTCACCCCTCCACTTT.

This sequence joins TRBV5-1 and TRBJ1-3; D uncertain. Germline CDR1 is SGHRS and CDR2 is YFSETQ. CDR3 size: 12 residues. Trimming pared 5 bases from V and 4 bases from J, leaving 7 bases between. CDR3 coding DNA: TGCGCCAGCAGTTCGACAGGAAACACCATATATTTT. Translating gives CASSSTGNTIYF.

The chain is built from TRBV6-1 and TRBJ1-3, with a weak D call TRBD1 (6 bases). The CDR3 is 18 amino acids. Germline CDR1 is MNHNS and CDR2 is SASEGT. V was pared by 2 bases and J by 0 bases, with 17 bases between. In nucleotides, the CDR3 is TGTGCCAGCAGTGAACGGCCCCTGACAGGCCTCTCTGGAAACACCATATATTTT. This codes for CASSERPLTGLSGNTIYF.

The chain links TRBV10-3 to TRBJ2-7; 8 bases match TRBD1. CDR3 length: 16 amino acids. V was clipped by 6 bases and J by 1 base; unmatched bases: 11. Germline values: CDR1 ENHRY, CDR2 SYGVKD. CDR3 amino acids: CAIRADRGFGSYEQYF. DNA for the CDR3: TGTGCCATCAGAGCAGACAGGGGTTTTGGATCCTACGAGCAGTACTTC.

V and J are TRBV21-1 and TRBJ1-3; TRBD1 is taken as the D call from the table, unchecked against the DNA. TRBV21-1 has pseudogene status. This CDR3 region has 22 residues. The CDR3 spells CASRPSRRQGLCSSYSGNTIYF. CDR3 nucleotides: TGTGCCAGCAGACCCTCCCGAAGACAGGGGTTATGTTCCTCTTACTCTGGAAACACCATATATTTT.

The chain links TRBV2 to TRBJ1-1; 8 nucleotides match TRBD1. The CDR3 runs 13 residues. Germline values: CDR1 SNHLY, CDR2 FYNNEI. The J segment lost 7 bases and the V segment lost 6 bases, leaving 7 bases of the junction unmatched. The CDR3 sequence is CASRIPGGREAFF. The CDR3 nucleotides are TGTGCCAGCAGGATCCCAGGGGGCCGTGAAGCTTTCTTT.

The V call is TRBV2, the J call TRBJ1-2; tentative D call: TRBD1 (5 bases). V was shortened by 2 bases and J by 5 bases, with 9 bases between the two germline ends. CDR1 SNHLY and CDR2 FYNNEI come from the germline V gene. This CDR3 region has 13 residues. The CDR3: CASSERGLYGYTF. DNA of the CDR3: TGTGCCAGCAGTGAAAGGGGCTTATATGGCTACACCTTC.

The V and J genes are TRBV5-1 and TRBJ2-7; D tentatively fits TRBD1 or TRBD2 (5 bases each). V lost 4 bases, J lost 4 bases, and 12 bases lay in between. Germline CDR1 SGHRS, CDR2 YFSETQ. The CDR3 length is 13 residues. The CDR3: CASSPGRSYEQYF. As DNA, the CDR3 is TGCGCCAGCAGCCCGGGACGGAGTTACGAGCAGTACTTC.

The chain is built from TRBV19 and TRBJ2-4; weak D call: TRBD1 (6 bases). CDR1 is LNHDA and CDR2 is SQIVND in the germline V gene (reference sequence). Trimming removed 5 bases from V and 7 bases from J, with 18 bases in between. CDR3 length equals 15 residues. CDR3 nucleotide sequence: TGTGCCAGTAGTCCGACAGACAGGTATCCGAACATTCAGTACTTC. It translates to CASSPTDRYPNIQYF.

The rearrangement links TRBV6-5 to TRBJ1-3; D is uncertain. CDR3 length: 16 amino acids. With 0 bases removed from V and 3 bases from J, the gap between germline ends came to 12 bases. From germline, CDR1 is MNHEY and CDR2 SVGAGI. The CDR3 protein is CASSYSHLADGNTIYF. CDR3 DNA: TGTGCCAGCAGTTACTCCCATCTGGCTGATGGAAACACCATATATTTT.

The V and J genes are TRBV11-2 and TRBJ2-7, with a weak D call TRBD2 (5 bases). This CDR3 contains 14 residues. Germline CDR1 reads SGHAT; CDR2 reads FQNNGV. V lost 3 bases, J lost 4 bases, and 13 bases lay in between. CDR3 region: CASSFPGKAYEQYF. CDR3 sequence (DNA): TGTGCCAGCAGCTTCCCCGGGAAGGCGTACGAGCAGTACTTC.

The V and J genes are TRBV30 and TRBJ1-5, with 7 bases aligning to TRBD1. Germline V gene sequence: CDR1 GTSNPN, CDR2 SVGIG (reference sequence). CDR3 length: 15 amino acids. Unmatched junction bases numbered 4, after V lost 2 bases and J lost 0 bases. The CDR3 sequence: CAWSPQGSSNQPQHF. The CDR3 nucleotides are TGTGCCTGGAGTCCACAGGGGAGTAGCAATCAGCCCCAGCATTTT.

The chain couples TRBV5-1 to TRBJ2-7; 9 bases align to TRBD1. Germline V CDR1 and CDR2: SGHRS, YFSETQ. The CDR3 totals 15 residues. After removal of 3 bases from V and 6 bases from J, the junction contained 10 bases not matched to a gene. As DNA, the CDR3 is TGCGCCAGCAGCTCCTACGCGGGACAGGGCCGCGAGCAGTACTTC. Its protein product is CASSSYAGQGREQYF. Filled out from reference TRBV5-1 and TRBJ2-7, the complete variable domain reads KAGVTQTPRYLIKTRGQQVTLSCSPISGHRSVSWYQQTPGQGLQFLFEYFSETQRNKGNFPGRFSGRQFSNSRSEMNVSTLELGDSALYLCASSSYAGQGREQYFGPGTRLTVT.

This chain connects TRBV19 to TRBJ1-1; 10 bases agree with TRBD1. This CDR3 is 16 amino acids long. Germline-derived CDR1 and CDR2 are LNHDA and SQIVND (reference sequence). J was trimmed by 1 base and V by 5 bases; bases with no gene match: 7. The CDR3 DNA follows: TGTGCCAGTAGTTTGGGACAGGGGCGCAGGAACACTGAAGCTTTCTTT. It translates to CASSLGQGRRNTEAFF.

CDR3 residues: CAWSVGQGGYGYTF. In DNA, the CDR3 is TGTGCCTGGAGTGTAGGGCAGGGCGGCTATGGCTACACCTTC. The chain couples TRBV30 to TRBJ1-2; D may be TRBD1 (5 bases). The CDR3 spans 14 residues. Trimming removed 0 bases at V and 4 bases at J, with 12 bases between. Germline loops: CDR1 GTSNPN, CDR2 SVGIG (reference sequence).

The chain is built from TRBV29-1 and TRBJ2-2; 8 nucleotides align to TRBD1. Germline loops: CDR1 SQVTM, CDR2 ANQGSEA. This CDR3 spans 13 amino acids. The J segment lost 6 bases and the V segment lost 4 bases, leaving 4 bases of the junction unmatched. CDR3 protein: CSVAQGVAGELFF. In DNA form, the CDR3 reads TGCAGCGTTGCACAGGGGGTAGCCGGGGAGCTGTTTTTT.

The V call is TRBV5-8, the J call TRBJ1-5; possible D gene TRBD1, 5 bases. CDR3 length equals 15 residues. Germline values: CDR1 SGHTS, CDR2 YDEGEE. V was pared by 4 bases and J by 7 bases, with 18 bases between. In DNA, the CDR3 is TGTGCCAGCAGCCACCTACAGGCGTCCAAGCAGCCCCAGCATTTT. Protein product: CASSHLQASKQPQHF. Full variable domain (outside the CDR3, taken from reference TRBV5-8 and TRBJ1-5): EAGVTQSPTHLIKTRGQQATLRCSPISGHTSVYWYQQALGLGLQFLLWYDEGEERNRGNFPPRFSGRQFPNYSSELNVNALELEDSALYLCASSHLQASKQPQHFGDGTRLSIL.

This chain joins TRBV9 and TRBJ2-1; D perhaps matches TRBD2 (6 bases). V was trimmed by 0 bases and J by 0 bases, leaving 10 bases between them. The CDR3 length is 16 residues. CDR1 and CDR2 (germline): SGDLS, YYNGEE. The CDR3 coding sequence is TGTGCCAGCAGCGTAGGGTTTAGCGGCTCCTACAATGAGCAGTTCTTC. It codes for CASSVGFSGSYNEQFF.

This rearrangement joins TRBV27 to TRBJ2-1, with TRBD2 identical over 11 bases. The V gene's germline CDR1 is MNHEY and CDR2 SMNVEV (reference sequence). The ends lost 5 bases at V and 1 base at J; junction bases unmatched: 4. The length of the CDR3 is 16 residues. CDR3 protein: CASSLGLAGSYNEQFF. CDR3 DNA: TGTGCCAGCAGTCTAGGACTAGCGGGTTCCTACAATGAGCAGTTCTTC.

Concerning this clone: Compared with germline, one end of the junction differs, possibly owing to a read error. The V call is TRBV7-7, the J call TRBJ2-1, with D perhaps being TRBD1 or TRBD2 (6 bases each). In germline, CDR1 is SSHAT, CDR2 FNYEAQ (reference sequence). CDR3 length: 14 amino acids. The CDR3 DNA follows: TGTGCTAGCAGCTTGAGGGGGGTAGGTGATGAGCAGTTCTTC. Translation: CASSLRGVGDEQFF.

V and J are TRBV7-9 and TRBJ1-6; D may be TRBD1 (6 bases). There are 13 residues in the CDR3. Germline V gives CDR1 SEHNR, CDR2 FQNEAQ (reference sequence). Trimming pared 4 bases from V and 9 bases from J, leaving 10 bases between. The CDR3 spells CASSSEQGSPLHF. Here the CDR3 DNA reads TGTGCCAGCAGCTCCGAACAGGGTTCACCCCTCCACTTT.

The rearrangement links TRBV29-1 to TRBJ1-1; D remains unclear. V was trimmed by 3 bases and J by 0 bases, leaving 8 bases between them. Germline V gene sequence: CDR1 SQVTM, CDR2 ANQGSEA. CDR3 length equals 13 residues. The CDR3 DNA follows: TGCAGCGTTGAGAAGGTTATGAACACTGAAGCTTTCTTT. Translated, it gives CSVEKVMNTEAFF.